The following is a T cell receptor (beta chain) sequence with its context. The data are from a study of cytomegalovirus exposure and HLA in healthy donors. Study summary: The use of the same platform for the 90 to 150 validation repertoires and the roughly 730 first-cohort repertoires was reported by a later analysis.

The CDR3 runs 14 residues. Trimming removed 7 bases from V and 3 bases from J; junction bases left unmatched: 8. Germline-derived CDR1 and CDR2 are SEHNR and FQNEAQ (reference sequence). Generated by immunoSEQ multiplex PCR, the TCRdb table keeps only in-frame clones and is missing some. The repertoire has around 350,000 clones, 75% to 90% of them found once; the top ten carry approximately 0.8%. This chain connects TRBV7-9 to TRBJ1-1; 7 bases agree with TRBD1. Material for sequencing was PBMCs. This TCR came from a woman aged 18 to 35 in good health and CMV-seronegative. CDR3 nucleotides: TGTGCCAGCACCCGAGGGGGCCAGGACACTGAAGCTTTCTTT. Translation gives CASTRGGQDTEAFF.